The sequence of this T cell receptor beta chain was determined in a study of beta chain features in type 1 diabetes. V lost 4 bases and J lost 2; bases outside the gene matches: 6. CDR1 is SGHNT, CDR2 YYREEE, per germline (reference sequence). CDR3 length equals 14 residues. Sequencing targeted expressed TCRB transcripts, as all isolated RNA had been reverse transcribed. Measured with immunoSEQ multiplex PCR; TCRdb has only the in-frame clones, and not every one. The data show about 160,000 clones, with approximately 9.1% seen just once and under 2.5% held by the top ten. Sequenced sample: central memory CD4+ T cells from blood. V and J are TRBV5-4 and TRBJ2-7; 7 bases are a match to TRBD1. This clonotype was sampled from a woman aged 18-30 years in good health. The CDR3 loop is CASSLVGQTYEQYF. Written as DNA, the CDR3 is TGTGCCAGCAGCCTGGTGGGACAGACCTACGAGCAGTACTTC.